This T cell receptor (beta chain) appears in the sequencing data of a study of blood T cells in healthy people across ages. Study results and limitations: Whereas aged donors had fewer naive CD4+ cells, long-lived donors had more of them and higher diversity.

This clonotype showed up just a few times. Its specificity is not known. Researchers collected about 9.6 milliliters of peripheral blood from every single donor. Per-sample yields of isolated PBMCs were at least 6 million. The CDR3 has 16 residues. Germline CDR1 is SGHDN and CDR2 is FVKESK. V lost 2 bases and J 0 bases, leaving 12 bases between the germline ends. Together with a sample-barcoded 5' primer, a J-beta primer mix was included in a second PCR lasting about 6 to 12 cycles. A minimum of 2.5 million CDR3-containing paired-end reads was obtained for each sample. TCRdb itself ran the 5' RACE reads through MiXCR, one entry per CDR3 protein. The table lists fewer than 600,000 distinct CDR3 sequences, about 28% of them singletons. These same records also appear under a second study, on T cells of mothers and their children.

The chain has TRBV14 and TRBJ2-3, with D possibly being TRBD2 (6 bases). This receptor was obtained from a boy aged 2-15 years in good health. Sequencing used blood. The CDR3 DNA follows: TGTGCCAGCAGCCAACTTCAGCGGGCGAGCACAGATACGCAGTATTTT. Amino acids: CASSQLQRASTDTQYF.